The 24 T cell receptor beta chains in this list originate from one sample, sequenced in a study of blood T cell repertoires in COVID-19 (TCRdb year 2020). Libraries were constructed by the immunoSEQ multiplex PCR assay. In TCRdb, the immuneACCESS table is reduced to in-frame sequences with V and J assigned. These tables do not hold every clone; where another copy was compared, an unresolved V gene accounts for under half, and the others remain unexplained. The sample table shows around 130,000 clones, and approximately 84% are seen once. 17% of the sample is in the top ten clones. The sequenced material came from peripheral blood. Every receptor here comes from a woman older than 75 with acute or convalescent COVID-19.

The chain couples TRBV12-3 or TRBV12-4 to TRBJ1-2; 8 bases are a match to TRBD1. The trim removed 6 bases at V and 8 bases at J, leaving 8 bases unmatched. The CDR3 sequence is 13 residues long. The CDR3 loop is CASRNSGGLGYTF. Here the CDR3 DNA reads TGTGCCAGCAGGAACTCAGGGGGCTTAGGCTACACCTTC.

The chain is built from TRBV6-5 and TRBJ1-2, with D perhaps matching TRBD1 (6 bases). Trimming left V 5 bases short and J 7 bases short, with 14 bases between. CDR1 and CDR2 (germline): MNHEY, SVGAGI. The CDR3 is made up of 13 amino acids. The CDR3 DNA is TGTGCCAGCAGTCCCTGGACAGTAGGTGGCTACACCTTC. Translation gives CASSPWTVGGYTF.

The J gene is TRBJ2-2, the V gene TRBV4-1, with D possibly matching TRBD1 (6 bases). CDR1 MGHRA and CDR2 YSYEKL come from the germline V gene. Trimming removed 6 bases at V and 0 bases at J, with 11 bases between. The CDR3 consists of 15 residues. This chain's CDR3 is CASRTGYANTGELFF. The CDR3 DNA reads as TGCGCCAGCAGAACAGGGTACGCGAACACCGGGGAGCTGTTTTTT.

This clone occurred once. CDR3 nucleotides: TGTGCCATCAGTGAGCTAGGGGGACGCAATAATAATGAGCAGTTCTTC. Amino acids: CAISELGGRNNNEQFF. The chain carries TRBV10-3 and TRBJ2-1; possibly TRBD1 for D (6 bases). The V gene's germline CDR1 is ENHRY and CDR2 SYGVKD. Trimming shortened V by 2 bases and J by 7 bases, and 18 bases separated the two germline ends. This CDR3 comprises 16 residues.

CDR3 in DNA: TGTGCCAGCAGCCCCTCTCAAGCGACCTCGAGGTATGAGCAGTTCTTC. This sequence encodes CASSPSQATSRYEQFF. The chain joins TRBV11-2 to TRBJ2-1; no clear D. The germline V and J ends were trimmed by 5 bases and 8 bases, with 22 bases remaining between them. Germline V lookup: CDR1 SGHAT, CDR2 FQNNGV. The CDR3 loop spans 16 amino acids.

This clone was picked up one time. The chain joins TRBV7-2 to TRBJ2-7, with TRBD2 as a possible D gene (6 bases). V was clipped by 7 bases and J by 1 base, with 17 bases between them. Germline V gives CDR1 SGHTA, CDR2 FQGNSA. This CDR3 spans 15 amino acids. CDR3 nucleotide sequence: TGTGCCAGCACCCTAGGCGGGACTCAATCCTACGAGCAGTACTTC. Residues: CASTLGGTQSYEQYF.

The chain joins TRBV7-2 to TRBJ1-6, with D uncertain. The germline CDR1 and CDR2 sequences are SGHTA and FQGNSA. The CDR3 totals 14 residues. Trimming left V 6 bases short and J 5 bases short, with 11 bases between. This chain's CDR3 is CASSTRRDNSPLHF. The CDR3 region has the DNA TGTGCCAGCAGTACTCGACGGGATAATTCACCCCTCCACTTT. Combining the CDR3 with reference TRBV7-2 and TRBJ1-6 gives the whole variable domain GAGVSQSPSNKVTEKGKDVELRCDPISGHTALYWYRQSLGQGLEFLIYFQGNSAPDKSGLPSDRFSAERTGGSVSTLTIQRTQQEDSAVYLCASSTRRDNSPLHFGNGTRLTVT.

Here the CDR3 reads CASSSGETRITGELFF. CDR3 DNA sequence: TGTGCCAGTAGTAGTGGTGAGACTAGAATCACCGGGGAGCTGTTTTTT. The chain employs TRBV19 and TRBJ2-2; maybe TRBD2 (6 bases). The CDR3 contains 16 residues. Trimming removed 4 bases at V and 4 bases at J, with 16 bases between. The germline gives CDR1 LNHDA, CDR2 SQIVND (reference sequence). The complete variable domain, with remaining parts taken from reference TRBV19 and TRBJ2-2, reads DGGITQSPKYLFRKEGQNVTLSCEQNLNHDAMYWYRQDPGQGLRLIYYSQIVNDFQKGDIAEGYSVSREKKESFPLTVTSAQKNPTAFYLCASSSGETRITGELFFGEGSRLTVL.

V is TRBV9 and J is TRBJ1-2; the D gene is possibly TRBD1 (6 bases). This CDR3 has 13 residues. From germline, CDR1 is SGDLS and CDR2 YYNGEE. V lost 4 bases and J 2 bases, leaving 9 bases between the germline ends. The CDR3 loop reads CASSPGTNYGYTF. CDR3 in DNA: TGTGCCAGCAGCCCGGGGACAAACTATGGCTACACCTTC.

V is TRBV20-1 and J is TRBJ2-7; TRBD2 agrees at 9 bases. The length of the CDR3 is 15 residues. Germline CDR1 DFQATT, CDR2 SNEGSKA (reference sequence). Trimming removed 3 bases from V and 2 bases from J; junction bases left unmatched: 8. The CDR3 sequence is CSASPAGGNPYEQYF. CDR3 in DNA: TGCAGTGCTAGTCCGGCGGGGGGGAATCCCTACGAGCAGTACTTC.

The chain has TRBV7-2 and TRBJ2-7; 10 bases match TRBD2. V shed 2 bases and J 2 bases; nucleotides not matched to a gene: 6. The length of the CDR3 is 16 residues. The V gene's germline CDR1 is SGHTA and CDR2 FQGNSA. The CDR3 DNA is TGTGCCAGCAGCTTACGGACTAGCGGACCTACCTACGAGCAGTACTTC. Its protein is CASSLRTSGPTYEQYF.

The CDR3 loop is CASRSRDRYTGELFF. The DNA for the CDR3 is TGTGCCAGCAGATCCCGGGACAGATACACCGGGGAGCTGTTTTTT. The chain links TRBV28 to TRBJ2-2; 7 bases are a match to TRBD1. V shed 6 bases, J shed 3 bases, and the junction held 7 bases outside the gene matches. Germline V gives CDR1 MDHEN, CDR2 SYDVKM. The CDR3 is 15 amino acids.

The gene calls are TRBV14 and TRBJ2-3; TRBD2 aligns across 8 bases. The CDR3 spans 16 residues. V gave up 4 bases and J gave up 2 bases; unmatched junction bases: 8. Per germline, CDR1 SGHDN and CDR2 FVKESK. Here the CDR3 reads CASSRVAGSDTDTQYF. For the CDR3, the DNA is TGTGCCAGCAGCCGAGTAGCGGGAAGCGACACAGATACGCAGTATTTT.

V and J are TRBV14 and TRBJ1-6; 8 bases agree with TRBD1. The length of the CDR3 is 15 residues. Germline V gene sequence: CDR1 SGHDN, CDR2 FVKESK. Losses at the gene ends were 2 bases for V and 9 bases for J; bases not matched to a gene: 6. The CDR3 here is CASSQFGQGVSPLHF. The DNA of the CDR3 is TGTGCCAGCAGCCAATTCGGACAGGGCGTTTCACCCCTCCACTTT.

V gene TRBV4-3 combines with J gene TRBJ2-7; D might be TRBD1 (5 bases). Germline V gene sequence: CDR1 LGHNA, CDR2 YSLEER. The CDR3 has 14 amino acids. V lost 0 bases and J lost 0, with 6 bases in between. CDR3 sequence (DNA): TGCGCCAGCAGCCAAGAGACAGTCTCCTACGAGCAGTACTTC. Amino acid sequence: CASSQETVSYEQYF.

The V gene is TRBV9, the J gene TRBJ2-7, with 7 bases fitting TRBD1. Germline values: CDR1 SGDLS, CDR2 YYNGEE. J was trimmed by 6 bases and V by 3 bases; bases with no gene match: 3. The CDR3 sequence is 12 residues long. CDR3 bases: TGTGCCAGCAGCGGGGCAGGGGGCGAGCAGTACTTC. As protein: CASSGAGGEQYF.

Regarding this clone: Additional DNA sequences in this sample encode the identical CDR3. The rearrangement links TRBV30 to TRBJ1-3; TRBD1 is a possible D gene (5 bases). The V end lost 2 bases, the J end lost 1 base, and 12 bases lay between the germline ends. Germline V gene sequence: CDR1 GTSNPN, CDR2 SVGIG (reference sequence). There are 15 residues in the CDR3. CDR3 sequence reads: CAWSPDSHSGNTIYF. CDR3 bases: TGTGCCTGGAGTCCCGACAGTCATTCTGGAAACACCATATATTTT. Full variable domain (outside the CDR3, taken from reference TRBV30 and TRBJ1-3): SQTIHQWPATLVQPVGSPLSLECTVEGTSNPNLYWYRQAAGRGLQLLFYSVGIGQISSEVPQNLSASRPQDRQFILSSKKLLLSDSGFYLCAWSPDSHSGNTIYFGEGSWLTVV.

This rearrangement joins TRBV6-5 to TRBJ1-6, with D unclear. The V gene lost 5 bases and the J gene lost 7 bases, with 3 bases spanning the gap. Germline values: CDR1 MNHEY, CDR2 SVGAGI. The CDR3 sequence is 11 residues long. The CDR3 coding sequence is TGTGCCAGCAGTATAAATTCACCCCTCCACTTT. Translating gives CASSINSPLHF.

This clone has only one observation. V gene TRBV4-1 combines with J gene TRBJ1-3; 7 bases agree with TRBD1. The V segment lost 4 bases and the J segment 0 bases; nucleotides outside the gene matches: 3. Germline V lookup: CDR1 MGHRA, CDR2 YSYEKL. The CDR3 is 15 residues long. CDR3 amino acids: CASSLDRASGNTIYF. The CDR3 DNA sequence: TGCGCCAGCAGCCTCGACAGGGCCTCTGGAAACACCATATATTTT.

This rearrangement joins TRBV7-2 to TRBJ1-1; possible D gene TRBD1, 5 bases. CDR3 length: 14 residues. Trimming pared 5 bases from V and 4 bases from J, leaving 14 bases between. CDR1 and CDR2 (germline): SGHTA, FQGNSA. DNA of the CDR3: TGTGCCAGCAGCACCGGGACTTGGAGCACTGAAGCTTTCTTT. Translated: CASSTGTWSTEAFF.

The rearrangement links TRBV19 to TRBJ1-6; no definite D call. CDR1 and CDR2 from the germline V gene are LNHDA and SQIVND (reference sequence). CDR3 length: 14 amino acids. V lost 8 bases and J lost 3, with 11 bases in between. The CDR3 reads CASCPRDYNSPLHF. In DNA form, the CDR3 reads TGTGCCAGTTGTCCTCGGGACTATAATTCACCCCTCCACTTT.

The chain joins TRBV5-6 to TRBJ1-1, with D tentatively TRBD1 (6 bases). Trimming shortened V by 2 bases and J by 1 base, and 12 bases separated the two germline ends. In germline, CDR1 is SGHDT, CDR2 YYEEEE. This CDR3 is built from 15 residues. The CDR3 region is CASSFDRNTNTEAFF. The CDR3 region has the DNA TGTGCCAGCAGCTTCGACAGGAATACGAACACTGAAGCTTTCTTT.

This clone has just one count. The J gene is TRBJ2-1, the V gene TRBV5-4; D call uncertain. Between the trimmed V and J ends, which lost 0 bases and 9 bases, there was a span of 10 bases. Germline CDR1 reads SGHNT; CDR2 reads YYREEE (reference sequence). This CDR3 has 13 amino acids. CDR3 in amino acids: CASSLESDAEQFF. In DNA, the CDR3 is TGTGCCAGCAGCTTGGAATCAGATGCTGAGCAGTTCTTC.

The chain employs TRBV7-9 and TRBJ2-1; 7 positions agree with TRBD2. Germline assignment: CDR1 SEHNR and CDR2 FQNEAQ (reference sequence). The J segment lost 2 bases and the V segment lost 1 base, leaving 8 bases of the junction unmatched. This CDR3 spans 17 amino acids. CDR3 nucleotides: TGTGCCAGCAGCTTAGGGGCTAGCGGAGGGACCTACAATGAGCAGTTCTTC. Protein: CASSLGASGGTYNEQFF.